The clone carrying this TCR beta chain has more than one count but fewer than ten. The data were obtained in a study of blood T cells in healthy people across ages. In the study overall: Template switching captured about one barcoded beta molecule per two T cells.

V trimming: 5 bases; J trimming: 0 bases; junction bases outside the gene matches: 2. Germline V gives CDR1 MNHEY, CDR2 SVGEGT. The CDR3 spans 14 residues. Sample-barcoded 5' priming and a J-beta primer mix drove a second PCR of about 7 to 11 cycles. Each TCR beta cDNA got a 12-nucleotide random molecular identifier. MiXCR was run by TCRdb on the 5' RACE reads, yielding one entry per CDR3 protein. Among just over 1 million distinct CDR3 sequences listed, 35% to 55% were seen once. Individuals who donated were healthy Caucasians from Russia aged roughly 6 to 100. V gene TRBV6-2 or TRBV6-3 combines with J gene TRBJ2-7; 9 bases are shared with TRBD2. Sequencing used blood. This TCR derives from a woman aged 55-75 years in good health. CDR3 sequence reads: CASSRLAVSYEQYF. The DNA of the CDR3 is TGTGCCAGCAGTCGACTAGCGGTCTCCTACGAGCAGTACTTC.